This record concerns one TCR beta chain sequence. These data originate in a study of blood T cell repertoires in COVID-19. Study overall: Both acute and convalescent COVID-19 samples were obtained from the United States, Italy and Spain. The analysed material was cDNA or gDNA that came from T cells, B-cell-depleted T cells, or PBMCs.

V lost 3 bases to trimming and J lost 4 bases; unmatched junction nucleotides: 9. The CDR3 length is 18 residues. In germline, CDR1 is KGHDR, CDR2 SFDVKD. Per the study methods: Amplification from reference gene primers served as the basis for estimated nucleated cell counts. Only in-frame clones appear in the TCRdb table, and some are missing; sequencing was by immunoSEQ multiplex PCR. D and trimming come from the DNA, and the V and J calls and clone size come from that table. Found here are 150,000 to 200,000 clones, approximately 90% of them singletons; the top ten hold less than 2%. The genes are TRBV24-1 and TRBJ2-3; 13 bases match TRBD2. This TCR was recovered from a man aged 18 to 30 who had recovered from COVID-19. Sequenced input: peripheral blood. The CDR3 DNA sequence: TGTGCCACCAGTGATCCGGCTGGGACTAGCGGGATCCCAGATACGCAGTATTTT. Translating it yields CATSDPAGTSGIPDTQYF.